Below, 25 T cell receptor beta chains from the same sample are listed, as sequenced in a study of persistence of HIV-infected CD4 T cells. Cells were stimulated with CMV-infected fibroblast lysates at 10 ug/mL. Sorting selected CD4+ T cells upregulating both CD40 ligand and CD69. The libraries were made with immunoSEQ version 4 in survey mode. Sequencing was performed with immunoSEQ multiplex PCR; in TCRdb, only in-frame clones are kept and a portion is missing. The table includes 5,500 to 9,000 clones, 75% to 85% detected once. These TCRs are of unknown antigen specificity. The material sequenced was CD4+ T cells sorted from PBMCs after roughly 20-hour stimulation, taken from a patient who received antiretroviral therapy. Every receptor here comes from an adult woman with HIV who was CMV-seropositive.

This chain connects TRBV7-2 to TRBJ1-1, with 12 bases lining up with TRBD1. The CDR3 length is 16 residues. Germline V gene data show CDR1 as SGHTA and CDR2 as FQGNSA. J gave up 4 bases and V 4 bases, and 7 bases lay outside the gene matches. For the CDR3, the DNA is TGTGCCAGCAGCTCGGGACAGGGGGCGTGGGGCACTGAAGCTTTCTTT. Encoded protein: CASSSGQGAWGTEAFF.

The chain uses TRBV4-1 and TRBJ2-3; D gene ambiguous. V dropped 3 bases and J dropped 0 bases, with 7 bases sitting between them. The CDR3 totals 14 residues. Germline V CDR1 and CDR2: MGHRA, YSYEKL. The CDR3 nucleotides are TGCGCCAGCAGCCAGGCAGGTAGCACAGATACGCAGTATTTT. It yields the protein CASSQAGSTDTQYF.

This chain connects TRBV7-2 to TRBJ2-7, with 7 bases that match TRBD1. The CDR3 contains 14 residues. Germline CDR1 is SGHTA and CDR2 is FQGNSA. The junction had 3 bases not matched to a gene; V was cut back by 1 base and J by 3 bases. The CDR3 is CASSLGWTGYEQYF. CDR3 in DNA: TGTGCCAGCAGCTTAGGTTGGACAGGCTACGAGCAGTACTTC.

This rearrangement joins TRBV10-3 to TRBJ1-3, with D unresolved. Trimming took off 0 bases at V and 2 bases at J, with 11 bases between the two ends. The length of the CDR3 is 16 residues. Germline lookup yields CDR1 ENHRY and CDR2 SYGVKD. The CDR3 nucleotides read TGTGCCATCAGTGAGTCTCAGGTTCCTACTGGAAACACCATATATTTT. It encodes CAISESQVPTGNTIYF.

This clone was recorded only once. In DNA form, the CDR3 reads TGTGCCAGCAGTGAAGCGCTGACGGGGCGGGGGGAGACCCAGTACTTC. It codes for CASSEALTGRGETQYF. The rearrangement joins TRBV2 to TRBJ2-5; 7 bases are shared with TRBD2. CDR1 and CDR2 (germline): SNHLY, FYNNEI. Losses at the gene ends were 0 bases for V and 5 bases for J; bases not matched to a gene: 9. This CDR3 spans 16 amino acids.

The chain combines TRBV28 with TRBJ2-7; 7 bases agree with TRBD1. V shed 6 bases, J shed 0 bases, and the junction held 8 bases outside the gene matches. This CDR3 is 15 amino acids long. Per germline, CDR1 MDHEN and CDR2 SYDVKM. The CDR3 spells CASSRPTGSSYEQYF. The CDR3 DNA reads TGTGCCAGCAGCCGTCCGACAGGGAGCTCCTACGAGCAGTACTTC. Drawing the rest from reference TRBV28 and TRBJ2-7, the complete variable domain is DVKVTQSSRYLVKRTGEKVFLECVQDMDHENMFWYRQDPGLGLRLIYFSYDVKMKEKGDIPEGYSVSREKKERFSLILESASTNQTSMYLCASSRPTGSSYEQYFGPGTRLTVT.

The V gene is TRBV30, the J gene TRBJ2-5; 7 bases agree with TRBD1. The germline gives CDR1 GTSNPN, CDR2 SVGIG (reference sequence). The length of the CDR3 is 14 residues. The junction had 10 bases not matched to a gene; V was cut back by 4 bases and J by 5 bases. The CDR3 reads CAWNNPGGGETQYF. The CDR3 DNA sequence: TGTGCCTGGAATAACCCAGGGGGTGGGGAGACCCAGTACTTC.

CDR3 loop: CASSSRANTGELFF. The CDR3 bases are TGTGCCAGCAGTTCCAGGGCGAACACCGGGGAGCTGTTTTTT. The rearrangement joins TRBV6-2 or TRBV6-3 to TRBJ2-2; D might be TRBD1 (5 bases). V was pared by 4 bases and J by 0 bases, with 6 bases between. CDR3 size: 14 residues. Per the germline V gene, CDR1 is MNHEY and CDR2 is SVGEGT.

The chain links TRBV18 to TRBJ1-4; D unresolved. The V gene's germline CDR1 is KGHSH and CDR2 LQKENI. The CDR3 covers 13 residues. Trimming removed 5 bases at V and 7 bases at J, with 11 bases between. The chain's CDR3 is CASSYGIGEKLFF. Written as DNA, the CDR3 is TGTGCCAGCTCATACGGGATCGGTGAAAAACTGTTTTTT.

This clone was observed a few times. The chain employs TRBV30 and TRBJ1-2, with D unclear. Trimming pared 0 bases from V and 1 base from J, leaving 15 bases between. From germline, CDR1 is GTSNPN and CDR2 SVGIG (reference sequence). This CDR3 comprises 16 residues. The CDR3 protein is CAWSVQRINNNYGYTF. CDR3 sequence (DNA): TGTGCCTGGAGTGTCCAGAGGATTAATAATAACTATGGCTACACCTTC. Looking up the rest from reference TRBV30 and TRBJ1-2 gives the full variable domain: SQTIHQWPATLVQPVGSPLSLECTVEGTSNPNLYWYRQAAGRGLQLLFYSVGIGQISSEVPQNLSASRPQDRQFILSSKKLLLSDSGFYLCAWSVQRINNNYGYTFGSGTRLTVV.

The genes are TRBV3-1 (or the pseudogene TRBV3-2) and TRBJ1-6; D gene unclear. Germline CDR1 LGHDT, CDR2 YNNKEL (reference sequence). The V gene lost 7 bases and the J gene lost 7 bases, with 14 bases spanning the gap. This CDR3 region has 14 residues. CDR3 sequence: CASTGGLENSPLHF. For the CDR3, the DNA is TGTGCCAGCACCGGAGGGCTGGAGAATTCACCCCTCCACTTT.

The chain uses TRBV5-1 and TRBJ2-7; D unresolved. CDR3 length equals 13 residues. CDR1 is SGHRS and CDR2 is YFSETQ in the germline V gene. Trimming took off 8 bases at V and 3 bases at J, with 15 bases between the two ends. The DNA for the CDR3 is TGCGCCAGTAGTACCGGGTCACTCTACGAGCAGTACTTC. Its protein is CASSTGSLYEQYF. The whole variable domain, remainder taken from reference TRBV5-1 and TRBJ2-7, is KAGVTQTPRYLIKTRGQQVTLSCSPISGHRSVSWYQQTPGQGLQFLFEYFSETQRNKGNFPGRFSGRQFSNSRSEMNVSTLELGDSALYLCASSTGSLYEQYFGPGTRLTVT.

V gene TRBV7-2 combines with J gene TRBJ1-5; D remains unclear. V lost 1 base to trimming and J lost 3 bases, with 7 bases between them. The CDR3 consists of 14 residues. From germline, CDR1 is SGHTA and CDR2 FQGNSA. The CDR3 DNA sequence: TGTGCCAGCAGCTTAGTACGCCTCAATCAGCCCCAGCATTTT. Residues: CASSLVRLNQPQHF.

The rearrangement links TRBV11-2 to TRBJ1-1; 10 positions agree with TRBD1. V was clipped by 4 bases and J by 3 bases; unmatched bases: 2. The germline CDR1 and CDR2 sequences are SGHAT and FQNNGV. The CDR3 is made up of 14 amino acids. CDR3 DNA: TGTGCCAGCAGCTGGGACAGGGGAGACACTGAAGCTTTCTTT. This encodes CASSWDRGDTEAFF.

The chain couples TRBV11-3 to TRBJ2-6; perhaps D is TRBD1 or TRBD2 (5 bases each). Germline V gene data show CDR1 as SGHNT and CDR2 as YENEEA. Trimming removed 4 bases at V and 0 bases at J, with 13 bases between. This CDR3 comprises 17 residues. The CDR3 protein is CASSYSVGDSGANVLTF. CDR3 coding DNA: TGTGCCAGCAGCTACTCGGTGGGGGACTCTGGGGCCAACGTCCTGACTTTC.

This clone was seen once. This chain uses TRBV4-1 with TRBJ1-1; a weak D match, TRBD1 (5 bases). The CDR3 is 15 amino acids. The ends were cut back, 2 bases at V and 3 bases at J, with 13 bases in the middle. Germline V gives CDR1 MGHRA, CDR2 YSYEKL. Written as DNA, the CDR3 is TGCGCCAGCAGCCAATTTTCAGGGAAGGACACTGAAGCTTTCTTT. This sequence encodes CASSQFSGKDTEAFF.

With respect to this clone: The same CDR3 also results from other DNA sequences found in this sample. The V gene is TRBV6-5, the J gene TRBJ2-7; D possibly matches TRBD1 or TRBD2 (5 bases each). The germline V and J ends were trimmed by 7 bases and 6 bases, with 19 bases remaining between them. This CDR3 is built from 14 residues. Looked up from germline, CDR1 is MNHEY and CDR2 is SVGAGI. CDR3 DNA: TGTGCCAGCATCCTCGGGACGGGGATGAGCGAGCAGTACTTC. This codes for CASILGTGMSEQYF.

This chain joins TRBV28 and TRBJ2-7; D is unclear. The CDR3 extends over 11 amino acids. The germline V and J ends were trimmed by 3 bases and 4 bases, with 4 bases remaining between them. Germline values: CDR1 MDHEN, CDR2 SYDVKM. The CDR3 bases are TGTGCCAGCAGTTTGGGGTACGAGCAGTACTTC. Its translation: CASSLGYEQYF. The full variable domain, completed using reference TRBV28 and TRBJ2-7, is DVKVTQSSRYLVKRTGEKVFLECVQDMDHENMFWYRQDPGLGLRLIYFSYDVKMKEKGDIPEGYSVSREKKERFSLILESASTNQTSMYLCASSLGYEQYFGPGTRLTVT.

This clone was seen a handful of times. The chain joins TRBV9 to TRBJ1-5; maybe TRBD1 (6 bases). The CDR3 length is 14 residues. Germline CDR1 and CDR2: SGDLS and YYNGEE. Deletions cut 4 bases from V and 3 bases from J, with 11 bases between. The CDR3 reads CASSRTGINQPQHF. The CDR3 coding sequence is TGTGCCAGCAGCCGAACAGGGATCAATCAGCCCCAGCATTTT.

This chain uses TRBV6-1 with TRBJ2-6; 7 positions match TRBD1. Looked up from germline, CDR1 is MNHNS and CDR2 is SASEGT. This CDR3 has 19 residues. The V and J ends lost 1 base and 0 bases, in that order; junction bases with no gene match: 9. The CDR3 here is CASSEVTGTVSSGANVLTF. The DNA of the CDR3 is TGTGCCAGCAGTGAAGTCACTGGGACAGTCAGCTCTGGGGCCAACGTCCTGACTTTC.

The chain couples TRBV4-3 to TRBJ1-2; 12 positions agree with TRBD1. Germline CDR1 reads LGHNA; CDR2 reads YSLEER. Trimming removed 4 bases from V and 8 bases from J; junction bases left unmatched: 11. This CDR3 has 16 residues. As DNA, the CDR3 is TGCGCCAGCAGCCGCCAGTCGGGACAGGGGGCAGGAGGCTACACCTTC. Translation: CASSRQSGQGAGGYTF.

J is TRBJ1-2 and V is TRBV7-8; 8 nucleotides match TRBD1. V was clipped by 5 bases and J by 0 bases; unmatched bases: 11. The CDR3 runs to 17 residues. Germline values: CDR1 SGHVS, CDR2 FQNEAQ. The DNA for the CDR3 is TGTGCCAGCAGCGGGGGGACAGGCGCAAATTCTAACTATGGCTACACCTTC. Amino acids: CASSGGTGANSNYGYTF.

This chain links TRBV10-3 with TRBJ1-2, with TRBD1 matching 9 bases. J gave up 8 bases and V 0 bases, and 4 bases lay outside the gene matches. This CDR3 has 14 amino acids. Looked up from germline, CDR1 is ENHRY and CDR2 is SYGVKD. The DNA for the CDR3 is TGTGCCATCAGTGAGTCGTCGGGGACAGGGGGCTACACCTTC. This codes for CAISESSGTGGYTF.

This chain uses TRBV19 with TRBJ1-2; no clear D. The V gene lost 6 bases and the J gene lost 4 bases, with 18 bases spanning the gap. Per germline, CDR1 LNHDA and CDR2 SQIVND (reference sequence). The CDR3 length is 15 residues. The DNA of the CDR3 is TGTGCCAGTAGAACCTCGGCAGGCGCACTCTATGGCTACACCTTC. It encodes CASRTSAGALYGYTF.

This chain connects TRBV19 to TRBJ2-2; D is possibly TRBD1 (5 bases). The CDR3 consists of 16 residues. V was trimmed by 7 bases and J by 0 bases, leaving 15 bases between them. The germline V gene encodes CDR1 LNHDA and CDR2 SQIVND (reference sequence). The CDR3 bases are TGTGCCAGTACTCTAGGGCCAGGGACGAACACCGGGGAGCTGTTTTTT. The encoded protein is CASTLGPGTNTGELFF.